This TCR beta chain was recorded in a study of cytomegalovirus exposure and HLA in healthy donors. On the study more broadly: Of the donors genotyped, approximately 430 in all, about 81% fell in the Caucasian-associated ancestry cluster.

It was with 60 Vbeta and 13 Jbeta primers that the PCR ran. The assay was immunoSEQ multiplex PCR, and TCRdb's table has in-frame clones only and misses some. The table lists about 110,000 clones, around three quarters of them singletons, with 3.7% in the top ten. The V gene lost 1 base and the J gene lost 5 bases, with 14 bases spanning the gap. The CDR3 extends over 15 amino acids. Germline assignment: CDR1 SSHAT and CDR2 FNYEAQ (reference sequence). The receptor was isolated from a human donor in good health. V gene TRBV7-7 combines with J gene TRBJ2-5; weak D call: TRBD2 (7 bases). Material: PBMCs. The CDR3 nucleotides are TGTGCCAGCAGCTTAGGCGGGAGTGGGGGCGAGACCCAGTACTTC. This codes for CASSLGGSGGETQYF.